Detailed here is one T cell receptor (beta chain). Its target is unknown. The data were taken from a study of T cell repertoires in cytomegalovirus infection. Germline V gene lookup returns CDR1 KGHDR and CDR2 SFDVKD. This CDR3 is 12 amino acids long. Trimming left V 5 bases short and J 4 bases short, with 7 bases between. Using its own MiXCR run on the reads, TCRdb lists one record per CDR3 protein. The profile shows some 940,000 distinct CDR3 sequences, around 30% of them singletons. Sequenced material: cultured CD8+ T cells from PBMCs, taken from culture after CMV antigen stimulation. The J gene is TRBJ2-5, the V gene TRBV24-1; possibly TRBD2 for D (6 bases). The source of this sequence is a human donor in good health (CMV status not recorded). Some clones in this sample may be carry-over from other donors' samples. The CDR3 DNA reads as TGTGCCACCAGTGCGGAGGGAGAGACCCAGTACTTC. As protein: CATSAEGETQYF.